The present entry profiles one TCR beta chain with its context. Its antigen remains unidentified. Other nucleotide sequences in the sample specify the same CDR3. The data stem from a study of beta chain features in type 1 diabetes. Study outcomes and limitations: Within each of all four CD4+ subsets, Type 1 diabetes patients had TCRB CDR3s that were moderately but significantly shorter.

This CDR3 comprises 11 residues. Germline V gene sequence: CDR1 DFQATT, CDR2 SNEGSKA (reference sequence). V lost 3 bases and J lost 6, with 9 bases in between. The isolated RNA, all of it, was reverse transcribed, so expressed TCRB transcripts were what got sequenced. Sequencing used immunoSEQ multiplex PCR; TCRdb keeps in-frame clones, though not all of them. The sample carries 150,000 to 200,000 clones, about 7.9% recorded once. Sequencing used central memory CD4+ T cells from blood. The origin of this receptor is a man between 18 and 29 years old with type 1 diabetes. J is TRBJ2-7 and V is TRBV20-1; perhaps TRBD1 as D (5 bases). The CDR3 DNA sequence: TGCAGTGCTAGTCTTAGGGGCGAGCAGTACTTC. Translating gives CSASLRGEQYF.